This TCR beta chain was recorded in a study of CD8+ T cells in alopecia areata. Study in general: Donors of skin were C3H/HeJ mice aged roughly 6-12 months with spontaneous alopecia, and recipients were approximately 7-11-week-old female C3H/HeJ mice. Findings of the study overall: Mice gave a clearer picture of TCR sharing than patients did, possibly for HLA-related reasons. Clonality was higher in lesional than normal scalp, especially in alopecia totalis/universalis. When scalp samples are sequenced, resident alphabeta T cells of normal skin are also captured.

Investigators isolated RNA and reverse transcribed it into cDNA to act as the sequencing template. Libraries were prepared by immunoSEQ multiplex PCR; TCRdb keeps only in-frame clonotypes and omits some of them. Recorded here are about 270,000 clones, none singletons. As concerns this clone: As yet, its antigen is unknown. Mouse gene names apply. The CDR3 goes on 4 residues after the read ends, and that part is filled in from the germline J gene.

The germline V and J ends were trimmed by 3 bases and 0 bases, with 7 bases remaining between them. The V gene's germline CDR1 is MNHDT and CDR2 YYDKIL. The CDR3 is 14 amino acids. Cells that came from pooled cutaneous lymph nodes were sorted using CD4, CD8alpha, NKG2D, NKG2ACE and other markers. The sample comprised CD4+ T cells sorted from a lymph node. The V gene is TRBV17, the J gene TRBJ2-5; D not resolved. This sequence originates from a C3H/HeJ mouse with alopecia areata. The MHC haplotype of this mouse line is H2-k. CDR3 bases read: TGTGCTAGCAGTAGGCAGACAAACCAAGAC. This encodes CASSRQTNQD. The CDR3 in full is CASSRQTNQDTQYF.